This entry features one TCR beta chain sequence. The specificity of this receptor is unknown. Per-nucleotide qualities are absent, and no much larger clonotype sits a single base away. The collaborating institutions used their own protocols to collect whole blood in K2EDTA tubes. Collaborator samples were shipped for TCRbeta analysis as frozen whole blood, isolated PBMCs, or DNA extracted from either sample type. The immunoSEQ Assay, a bias-controlled multiplex PCR, was used to amplify TCRbeta CDR3 regions from genomic DNA. Turning to the authors' computational methods: Nucleated cell counts per sample were estimated from amplification of reference gene primers within the assay. Sequence reads were collapsed and filtered to measure the absolute abundance of every unique TCRbeta CDR3 rearrangement. For each sample, productive Simpson clonality was calculated as the square root of Simpson's diversity index across productive rearrangements. The source is immuneACCESS, and TCRdb retained only in-frame sequences with V and J called. Part of the clones is not carried over; for the studies checked, unresolved V genes explain less than half of this, and the remainder is unexplained. Clone size and the V and J calls come from that table; the DNA yielded D and trimming. Within this sample are 40,000 to 65,000 clones, with 70% to 85% of them counted one time only. Around 14% of the sample is held by the ten biggest clonotypes.

This specimen comes from a study of blood T cell repertoires in COVID-19 (dated by TCRdb to the early 2020s). In the study overall: Samples covering the acute and convalescent phases of COVID-19 were provided by collaborators in the United States, Italy and Spain. The material from the prospective study consisted of cDNA or gDNA derived from T cells, B-cell-depleted T cells, or PBMCs. The dataset comprised deeply sampled blood TCRbeta repertoires from subjects exposed to, actively infected with, or recovered from COVID-19. A freely available public database, intended as a resource for researchers studying the immune response to SARS-CoV-2, is where the repertoires were released. Samples came from the ongoing ImmuneRACE study (first 160 participants) plus 1,254 subjects from 6 global collaborators. Nearly every sample came with metadata listing a de-identified subject ID, COVID-19 status, age in years and sex. Where available, HLA class I and class II types were taken from metadata supplied by the sample provider and were not determined by assay-based typing.

From the germline V gene (reference sequence), CDR1 is LNHDA and CDR2 is SQIVND. From cysteine to phenylalanine, the CDR3 is 18 amino acids long. Only CDR3 DNA is held: 54 bases, read in frame from base 1. V and J are trimmed by 1 base and 2 bases, and the gene matches miss 6 bases of the junction. Study-wide conclusions, independent of this receptor: How much clinical and demographic metadata was included differed by source and by participant, and the metadata was provided uncurated.

The origin of this receptor is a human donor in a cohort sampled during active COVID-19. The receptor chain draws on TRBV19 and TRBJ2-7; a stretch of 15 junction bases matches TRBD2. The sequenced sample consisted of peripheral blood. CDR3 region: CASSIAPGLAGGPYEQYF. The DNA sequence reads TGTGCCAGTAGTATAGCCCCCGGACTAGCGGGGGGGCCCTACGAGCAGTACTTC.